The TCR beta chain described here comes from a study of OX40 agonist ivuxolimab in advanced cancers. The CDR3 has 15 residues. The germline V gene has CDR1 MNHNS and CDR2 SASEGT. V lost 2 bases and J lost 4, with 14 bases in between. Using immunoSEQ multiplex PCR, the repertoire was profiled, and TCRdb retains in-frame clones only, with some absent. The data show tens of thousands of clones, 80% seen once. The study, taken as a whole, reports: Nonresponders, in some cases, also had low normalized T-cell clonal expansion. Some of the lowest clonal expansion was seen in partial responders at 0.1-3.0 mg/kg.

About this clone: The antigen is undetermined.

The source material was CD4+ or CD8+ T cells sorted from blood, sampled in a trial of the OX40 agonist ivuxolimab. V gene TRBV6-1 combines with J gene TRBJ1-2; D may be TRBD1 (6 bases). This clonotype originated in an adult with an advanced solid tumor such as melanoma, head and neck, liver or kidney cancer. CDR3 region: CASSEWAGASYGYTF. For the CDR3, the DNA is TGTGCCAGCAGTGAATGGGCAGGGGCGAGCTATGGCTACACCTTC.